The rows below give T cell receptor beta chains drawn from one sample of a study of beta chain features in type 1 diabetes. TCRdb's copy holds only in-frame clones and misses some; the assay was immunoSEQ multiplex PCR. Found here are approximately 150,000 clones, roughly 63% of them singletons; the top ten hold roughly 0.095%. Sequenced material: naive CD4+ T cells from blood. The receptor source for this set is a man younger than 40 with type 1 diabetes. Each CDR3 is given with its conserved first and last residue. The order of the fields is clone size, D gene, V gene, CDR3 length, J gene, CDR3 protein, CDR3 DNA. D genes are given only for firm matches. Size is omitted from some rows. Given values are once, few, many or a class for expanded clones.

size: few
D: -
V: TRBV29-1
length: 11
J: TRBJ2-3
CDR3: CSGAASDTQYF
DNA: TGCAGCGGGGCGGCATCAGATACGCAGTATTTT

size: -
D: -
V: TRBV23-1
length: 15
J: TRBJ2-5
CDR3: CASSQLVGRWETQYF
DNA: TGCGCCAGCAGTCAATTGGTGGGACGGTGGGAGACCCAGTACTTC

size: -
D: TRBD1
V: TRBV7-8
length: 15
J: TRBJ2-6
CDR3: CASSADRVGANVLTF
DNA: TGTGCCAGCAGCGCAGACAGGGTTGGGGCCAACGTCCTGACTTTC

size: -
D: TRBD2
V: TRBV7-9
length: 16
J: TRBJ2-1
CDR3: CASSLASSGGNNEQFF
DNA: TGTGCCAGCAGCTTAGCGTCTAGCGGGGGGAACAATGAGCAGTTCTTC

size: few
D: -
V: TRBV18
length: 15
J: TRBJ2-5
CDR3: CASSPRATNQETQYF
DNA: TGTGCCAGCTCACCACGGGCGACAAACCAAGAGACCCAGTACTTC

size: few
D: TRBD1
V: TRBV18
length: 14
J: TRBJ2-7
CDR3: CASSPPRGSDEQYF
DNA: TGTGCCAGCTCACCTCCCAGGGGGAGCGACGAGCAGTACTTC

size: -
D: -
V: TRBV12-5
length: 12
J: TRBJ2-2
CDR3: CASGLVAGELFF
DNA: TGTGCTAGTGGTTTGGTTGCCGGGGAGCTGTTTTTT

size: -
D: -
V: TRBV11-2
length: 16
J: TRBJ2-1
CDR3: CASSLGSLSSYNEQFF
DNA: TGTGCCAGCAGCTTAGGGAGTCTGAGCTCCTACAATGAGCAGTTCTTC

size: -
D: TRBD1
V: TRBV29-1
length: 14
J: TRBJ2-7
CDR3: CSVDRDRGKNEQYF
DNA: TGCAGCGTTGACCGGGACAGGGGAAAAAACGAGCAGTACTTC

size: -
D: -
V: TRBV9
length: 13
J: TRBJ2-1
CDR3: CASSVANVVEQFF
DNA: TGTGCCAGCAGCGTAGCTAACGTCGTGGAGCAGTTCTTC

size: -
D: -
V: TRBV9
length: 14
J: TRBJ2-5
CDR3: CASSVGIEQETQYF
DNA: TGTGCCAGCAGCGTAGGTATAGAACAAGAGACCCAGTACTTC

size: -
D: -
V: TRBV5-6
length: 16
J: TRBJ2-1
CDR3: CASSLAVGSGYNEQFF
DNA: TGTGCCAGCAGCTTGGCGGTGGGGTCAGGCTACAATGAGCAGTTCTTC

size: few
D: -
V: TRBV7-2
length: 14
J: TRBJ2-4
CDR3: CASSLSGLGNIQYF
DNA: TGTGCCAGCAGCTTAAGCGGCTTAGGAAACATTCAGTACTTC

size: few
D: -
V: TRBV29-1
length: 14
J: TRBJ2-3
CDR3: CSVKDRINTDTQYF
DNA: TGCAGCGTTAAAGACAGAATCAACACAGATACGCAGTATTTT

size: -
D: -
V: TRBV2
length: 16
J: TRBJ2-1
CDR3: CASSETRLSSYNEQFF
DNA: TGTGCCAGCAGTGAAACCAGACTAAGCTCCTACAATGAGCAGTTCTTC

size: -
D: TRBD1
V: TRBV30
length: 14
J: TRBJ1-6
CDR3: CAWSGDRVNSPLHF
DNA: TGTGCCTGGAGTGGGGACAGGGTGAATTCACCCCTCCACTTT

size: -
D: TRBD1
V: TRBV29-1
length: 12
J: TRBJ2-7
CDR3: CSVGQGSPEQYF
DNA: TGCAGCGTAGGACAGGGGTCGCCCGAGCAGTACTTC

size: -
D: -
V: TRBV19
length: 12
J: TRBJ2-5
CDR3: CASSAGKETQYF
DNA: TGTGCCAGTTCGGCCGGTAAAGAGACCCAGTACTTC